This entry is about one T cell receptor beta chain. What it binds is not known. Researchers made TCR beta libraries by using iRepertoire HTBI primers and running Arm-PCR on CDR3 regions. TCRdb itself ran the multiplex PCR reads through MiXCR, one entry per CDR3 protein. The sample lists around 450,000 distinct CDR3 sequences, 16% seen once, with over 9% in the top ten. The data stem from a study of regulatory T cells in long-lasting Graves disease. General study points: Under persistent disease, TRBV28, TRBJ1-2 and TRBJ2-5 were used preferentially.

The CDR3 consists of 13 residues. The junction had 7 bases not matched to a gene; V was cut back by 5 bases and J by 10 bases. Germline assignment: CDR1 SEHNR and CDR2 FQNEAQ (reference sequence). Time point meaning: newly diagnosed GD, antithyroid drugs for less than 3 months. PBMC-extracted RNA yielded the TCR library. The sample also formed part of further work on T cells in Graves' hyperthyroidism and ophthalmopathy. That work states: Graves' hyperthyroidism without ophthalmopathy progression within 18 months was termed stable. An initial round of RT-PCR targeting the TCR CDR3 relied on the HTBI primer set.

The sample consisted of peripheral blood mononuclear cells (PBMCs), taken at new diagnosis, from a patient treated with antithyroid drugs. The sequence was obtained from a middle-aged man with Graves disease. The rearrangement links TRBV7-9 to TRBJ2-1, with 8 bases lining up with TRBD1. The CDR3 DNA is TGTGCCAGCAGCGGCCGGACAGGGAACGAGCAGTTCTTC. It codes for CASSGRTGNEQFF. Based on the CDR3 plus reference TRBV7-9 and TRBJ2-1, the full variable domain is DTGVSQNPRHKITKRGQNVTFRCDPISEHNRLYWYRQTLGQGPEFLTYFQNEAQLEKSRLLSDRFSAERPKGSFSTLEIQRTEQGDSAMYLCASSGRTGNEQFFGPGTRLTVL.